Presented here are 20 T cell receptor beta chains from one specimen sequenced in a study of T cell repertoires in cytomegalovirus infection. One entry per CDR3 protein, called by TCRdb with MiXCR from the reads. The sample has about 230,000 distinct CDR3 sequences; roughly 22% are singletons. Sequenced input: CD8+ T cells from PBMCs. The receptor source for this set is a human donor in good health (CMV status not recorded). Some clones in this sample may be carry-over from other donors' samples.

CDR3: CASSSFGGGLKEQYF. CDR3 nucleotides: TGTGCCAGCAGCTCATTTGGCGGGGGGCTGAAAGAGCAGTACTTC. The J gene is TRBJ2-7, the V gene TRBV27, with 8 bases identical to TRBD2. This CDR3 has 15 residues. V dropped 6 bases and J dropped 7; count of bases not matched to a gene: 14. CDR1 is MNHEY, CDR2 SMNVEV, per germline (reference sequence).

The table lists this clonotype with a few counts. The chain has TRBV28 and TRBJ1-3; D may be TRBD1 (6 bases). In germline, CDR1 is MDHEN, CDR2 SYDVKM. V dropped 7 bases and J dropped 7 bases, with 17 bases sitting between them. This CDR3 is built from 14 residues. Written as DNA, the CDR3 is TGTGCCAGCATGTGGGCGGGGGGCGCGAACACCATATATTTT. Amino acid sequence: CASMWAGGANTIYF.

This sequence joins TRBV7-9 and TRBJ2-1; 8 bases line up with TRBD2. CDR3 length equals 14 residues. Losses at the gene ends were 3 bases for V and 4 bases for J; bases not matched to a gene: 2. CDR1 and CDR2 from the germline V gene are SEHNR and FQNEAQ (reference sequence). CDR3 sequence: CASSFSGEYNEQFF. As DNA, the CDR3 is TGTGCCAGCAGCTTTAGCGGGGAGTACAATGAGCAGTTCTTC.

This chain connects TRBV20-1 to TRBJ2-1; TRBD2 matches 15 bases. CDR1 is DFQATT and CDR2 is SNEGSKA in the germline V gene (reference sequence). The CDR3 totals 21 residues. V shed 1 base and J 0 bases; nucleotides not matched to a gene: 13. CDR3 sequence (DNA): TGCAGTGCTAGAGTACCACCGGGACTAGCGGGGGGATCCCGCTCCTACAATGAGCAGTTCTTC. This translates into CSARVPPGLAGGSRSYNEQFF.

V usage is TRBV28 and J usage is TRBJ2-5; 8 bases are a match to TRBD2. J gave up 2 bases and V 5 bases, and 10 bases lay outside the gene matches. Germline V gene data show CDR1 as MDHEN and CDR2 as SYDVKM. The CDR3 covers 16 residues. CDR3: CASSPPELAAQETQYF. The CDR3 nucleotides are TGTGCCAGCAGTCCACCGGAACTAGCGGCACAAGAGACCCAGTACTTC.

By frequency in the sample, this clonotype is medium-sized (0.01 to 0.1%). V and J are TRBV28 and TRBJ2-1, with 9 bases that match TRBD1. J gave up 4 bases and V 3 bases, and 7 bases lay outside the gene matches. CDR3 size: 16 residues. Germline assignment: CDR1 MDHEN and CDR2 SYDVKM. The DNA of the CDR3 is TGTGCCAGCAGTTTGCAGGGACAGGGTGGGTACAATGAGCAGTTCTTC. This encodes CASSLQGQGGYNEQFF.

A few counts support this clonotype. CDR3 protein: CASRSPGGGYTF. CDR3 DNA sequence: TGTGCCAGCAGATCCCCAGGGGGTGGCTACACCTTC. The rearrangement links TRBV28 to TRBJ1-2; 7 nucleotides line up with TRBD1. The V gene's germline CDR1 is MDHEN and CDR2 SYDVKM. There are 12 residues in the CDR3. V gave up 6 bases and J gave up 7 bases; unmatched junction bases: 5.

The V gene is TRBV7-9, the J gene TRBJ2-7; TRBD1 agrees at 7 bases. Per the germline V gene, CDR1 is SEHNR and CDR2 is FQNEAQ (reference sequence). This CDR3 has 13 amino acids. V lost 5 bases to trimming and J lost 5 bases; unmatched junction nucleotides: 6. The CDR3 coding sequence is TGTGCCAGCAGCCCGACAGGGATCCACGAGCAGTACTTC. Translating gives CASSPTGIHEQYF.

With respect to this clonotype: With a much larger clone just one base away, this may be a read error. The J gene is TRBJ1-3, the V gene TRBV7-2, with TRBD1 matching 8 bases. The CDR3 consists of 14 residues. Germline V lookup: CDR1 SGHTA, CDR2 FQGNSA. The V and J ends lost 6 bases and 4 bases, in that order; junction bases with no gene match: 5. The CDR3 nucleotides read TGTGCCAGCAGAACGACAGGGGAAGGAAACACCATATATTTT. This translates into CASRTTGEGNTIYF. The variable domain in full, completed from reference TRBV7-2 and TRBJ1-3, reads GAGVSQSPSNKVTEKGKDVELRCDPISGHTALYWYRQSLGQGLEFLIYFQGNSAPDKSGLPSDRFSAERTGGSVSTLTIQRTQQEDSAVYLCASRTTGEGNTIYFGEGSWLTVV.

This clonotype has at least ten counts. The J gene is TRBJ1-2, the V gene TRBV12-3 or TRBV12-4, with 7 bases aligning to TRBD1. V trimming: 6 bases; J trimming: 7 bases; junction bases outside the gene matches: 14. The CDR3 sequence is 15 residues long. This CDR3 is CASSHLGDRVFGYTF. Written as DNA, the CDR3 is TGTGCCAGCAGCCATCTAGGGGACAGAGTCTTTGGCTACACCTTC.

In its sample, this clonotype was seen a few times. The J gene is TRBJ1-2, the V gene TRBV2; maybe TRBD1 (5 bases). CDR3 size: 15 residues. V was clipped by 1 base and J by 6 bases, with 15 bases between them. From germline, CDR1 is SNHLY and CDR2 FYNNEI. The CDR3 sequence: CASSEEWGAVNGYTF. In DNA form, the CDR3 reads TGTGCCAGCAGTGAAGAATGGGGCGCGGTAAATGGCTACACCTTC.

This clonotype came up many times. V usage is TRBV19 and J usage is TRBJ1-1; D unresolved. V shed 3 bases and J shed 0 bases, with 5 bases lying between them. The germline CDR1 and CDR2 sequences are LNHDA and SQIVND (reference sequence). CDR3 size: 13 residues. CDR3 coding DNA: TGTGCCAGTAGTATTAGTGTGAACACTGAAGCTTTCTTT. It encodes CASSISVNTEAFF.

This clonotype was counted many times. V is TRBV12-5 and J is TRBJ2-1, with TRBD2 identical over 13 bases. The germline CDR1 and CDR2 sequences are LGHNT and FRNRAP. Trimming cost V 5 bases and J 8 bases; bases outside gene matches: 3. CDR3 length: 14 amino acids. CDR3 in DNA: TGTGCTAGTGGTCGGACTAGCGGGGGACATGAGCAGTTCTTC. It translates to CASGRTSGGHEQFF.

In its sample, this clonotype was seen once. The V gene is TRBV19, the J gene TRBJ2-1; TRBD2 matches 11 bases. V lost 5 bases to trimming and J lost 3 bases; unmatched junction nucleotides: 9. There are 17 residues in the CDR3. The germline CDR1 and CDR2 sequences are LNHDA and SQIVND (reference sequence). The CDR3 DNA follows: TGTGCCAGTAGTCAACTAGCGGGGGCCTTTAGCTACAATGAGCAGTTCTTC. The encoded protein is CASSQLAGAFSYNEQFF.

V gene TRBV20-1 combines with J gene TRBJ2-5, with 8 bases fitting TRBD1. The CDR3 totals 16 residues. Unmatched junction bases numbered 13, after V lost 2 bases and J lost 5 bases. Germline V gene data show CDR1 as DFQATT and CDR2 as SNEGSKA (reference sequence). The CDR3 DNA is TGCAGTGCTAGACACCGGACAGGGCCCCAGTGGGAGACCCAGTACTTC. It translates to CSARHRTGPQWETQYF.

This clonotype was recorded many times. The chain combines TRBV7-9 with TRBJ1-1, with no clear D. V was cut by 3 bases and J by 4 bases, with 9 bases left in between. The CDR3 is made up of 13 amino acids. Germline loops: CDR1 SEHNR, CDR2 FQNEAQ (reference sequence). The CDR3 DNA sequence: TGTGCCAGCAGCTTGGGCAGTATCACTGAAGCTTTCTTT. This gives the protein CASSLGSITEAFF.

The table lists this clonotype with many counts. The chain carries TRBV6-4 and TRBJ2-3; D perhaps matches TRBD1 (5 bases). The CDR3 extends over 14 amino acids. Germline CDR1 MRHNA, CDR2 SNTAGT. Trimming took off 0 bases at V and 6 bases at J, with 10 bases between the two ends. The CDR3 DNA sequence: TGTGCCAGCAGTGACTCGACAGATTTGGATACGCAGTATTTT. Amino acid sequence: CASSDSTDLDTQYF.

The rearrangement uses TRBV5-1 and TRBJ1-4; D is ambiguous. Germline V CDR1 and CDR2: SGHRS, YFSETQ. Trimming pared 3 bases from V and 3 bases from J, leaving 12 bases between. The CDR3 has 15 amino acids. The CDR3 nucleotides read TGCGCCAGCAGCTCGGAAAGAAAGCCTAATGAAAAACTGTTTTTT. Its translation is CASSSERKPNEKLFF.

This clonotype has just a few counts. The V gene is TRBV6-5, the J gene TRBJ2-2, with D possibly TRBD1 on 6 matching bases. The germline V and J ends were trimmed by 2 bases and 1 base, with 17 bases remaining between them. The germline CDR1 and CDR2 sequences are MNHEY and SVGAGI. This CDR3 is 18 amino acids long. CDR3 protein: CASSYVGSGTQNTGELFF. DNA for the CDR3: TGTGCCAGCAGTTACGTTGGGTCCGGGACACAGAACACCGGGGAGCTGTTTTTT.

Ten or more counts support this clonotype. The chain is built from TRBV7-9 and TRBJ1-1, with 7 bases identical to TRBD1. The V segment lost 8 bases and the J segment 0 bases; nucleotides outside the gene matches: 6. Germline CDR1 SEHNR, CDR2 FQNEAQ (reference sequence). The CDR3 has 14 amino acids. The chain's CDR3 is CASQDRQMNTEAFF. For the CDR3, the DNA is TGTGCCAGCCAGGACAGGCAGATGAACACTGAAGCTTTCTTT.